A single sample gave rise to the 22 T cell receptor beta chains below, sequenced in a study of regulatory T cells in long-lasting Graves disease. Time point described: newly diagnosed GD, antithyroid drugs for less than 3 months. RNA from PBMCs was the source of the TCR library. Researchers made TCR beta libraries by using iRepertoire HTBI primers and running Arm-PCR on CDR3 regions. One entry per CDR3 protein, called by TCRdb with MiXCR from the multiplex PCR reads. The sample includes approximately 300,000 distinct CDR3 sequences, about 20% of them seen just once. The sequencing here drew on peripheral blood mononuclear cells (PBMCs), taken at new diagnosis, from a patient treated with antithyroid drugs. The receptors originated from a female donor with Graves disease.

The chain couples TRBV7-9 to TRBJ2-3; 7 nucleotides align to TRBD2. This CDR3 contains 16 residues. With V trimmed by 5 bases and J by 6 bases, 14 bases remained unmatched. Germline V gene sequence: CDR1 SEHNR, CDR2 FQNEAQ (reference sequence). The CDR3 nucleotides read TGTGCCAGCAGCCGACCGGTAGCGGGCTACGGGGATACGCAGTATTTT. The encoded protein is CASSRPVAGYGDTQYF.

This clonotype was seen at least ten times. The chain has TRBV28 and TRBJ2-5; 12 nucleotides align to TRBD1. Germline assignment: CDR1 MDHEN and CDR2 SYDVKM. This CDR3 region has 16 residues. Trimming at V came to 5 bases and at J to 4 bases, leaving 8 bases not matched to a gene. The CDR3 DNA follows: TGTGCCAGCAGTAAACCCCGGGACAGGGGGCGAGAGACCCAGTACTTC. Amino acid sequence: CASSKPRDRGRETQYF.

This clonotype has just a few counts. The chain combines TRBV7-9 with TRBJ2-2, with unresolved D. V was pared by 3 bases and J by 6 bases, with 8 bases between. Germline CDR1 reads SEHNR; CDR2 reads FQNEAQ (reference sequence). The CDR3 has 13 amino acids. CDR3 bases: TGTGCCAGCAGCTTTCCTAAGGCCGGGGAGCTGTTTTTT. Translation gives CASSFPKAGELFF.

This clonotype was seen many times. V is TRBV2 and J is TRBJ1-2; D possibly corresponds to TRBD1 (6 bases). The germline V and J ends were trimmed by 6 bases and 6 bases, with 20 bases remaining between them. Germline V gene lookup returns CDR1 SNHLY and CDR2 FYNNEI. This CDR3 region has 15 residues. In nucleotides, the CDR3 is TGTGCCAGCAGGGGGTTACAGGGTTGGAGCGATGGCTACACCTTC. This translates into CASRGLQGWSDGYTF.

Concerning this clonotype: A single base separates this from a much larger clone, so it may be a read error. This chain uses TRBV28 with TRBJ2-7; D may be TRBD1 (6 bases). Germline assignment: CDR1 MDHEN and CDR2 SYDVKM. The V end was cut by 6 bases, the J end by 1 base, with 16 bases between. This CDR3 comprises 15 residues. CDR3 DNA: TGTGCCAGCAGCCGGTACAGGGATTTATCCTACGAGCAGTACTTC. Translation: CASSRYRDLSYEQYF.

The CDR3 spells CASSGYGYTF. The CDR3, as DNA: TGTGCCAGTAGCGGCTATGGCTACACCTTC. The genes are TRBV19 and TRBJ1-2; no reliable D call. CDR3 length: 10 residues. V was clipped by 6 bases and J by 4 bases, with 3 bases between them. Germline CDR1 reads LNHDA; CDR2 reads SQIVND (reference sequence).

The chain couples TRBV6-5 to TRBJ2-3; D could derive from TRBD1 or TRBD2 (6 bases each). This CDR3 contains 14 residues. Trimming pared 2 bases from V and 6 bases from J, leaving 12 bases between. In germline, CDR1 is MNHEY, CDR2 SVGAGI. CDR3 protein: CASSYVGGGDTQYF. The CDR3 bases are TGTGCCAGCAGTTACGTCGGGGGCGGGGATACGCAGTATTTT.

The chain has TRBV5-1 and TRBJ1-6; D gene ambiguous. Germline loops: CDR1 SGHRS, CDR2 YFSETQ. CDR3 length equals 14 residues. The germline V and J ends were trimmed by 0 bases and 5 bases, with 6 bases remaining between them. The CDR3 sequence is CASSLVPDNSPLHF. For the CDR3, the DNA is TGCGCCAGCAGCTTGGTTCCGGATAATTCACCCCTCCACTTT.

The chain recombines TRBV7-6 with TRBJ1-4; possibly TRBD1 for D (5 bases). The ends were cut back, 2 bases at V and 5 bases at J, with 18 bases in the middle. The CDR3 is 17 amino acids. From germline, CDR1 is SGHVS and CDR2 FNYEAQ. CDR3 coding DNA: TGTGCCAGCAGCTTACCCCCCGTCCAGGGTCCAAATGAAAAACTGTTTTTT. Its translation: CASSLPPVQGPNEKLFF. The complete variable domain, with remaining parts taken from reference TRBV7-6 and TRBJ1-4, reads GAGVSQSPRYKVTKRGQDVALRCDPISGHVSLYWYRQALGQGPEFLTYFNYEAQQDKSGLPNDRFSAERPEGSISTLTIQRTEQRDSAMYRCASSLPPVQGPNEKLFFGSGTQLSVL.

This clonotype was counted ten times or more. The CDR3 is CAWSGGGTEAFF. CDR3 nucleotides: TGTGCCTGGAGTGGGGGCGGCACTGAAGCTTTCTTT. The J gene is TRBJ1-1, the V gene TRBV30; D may be TRBD1 (5 bases). The V gene's germline CDR1 is GTSNPN and CDR2 SVGIG (reference sequence). Trimming removed 1 base at V and 4 bases at J, with 7 bases between. This CDR3 spans 12 amino acids.

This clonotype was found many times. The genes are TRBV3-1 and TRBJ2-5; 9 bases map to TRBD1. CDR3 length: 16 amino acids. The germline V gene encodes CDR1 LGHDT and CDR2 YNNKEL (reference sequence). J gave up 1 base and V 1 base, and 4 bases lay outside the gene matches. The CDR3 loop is CASSQAGQGPQETQYF. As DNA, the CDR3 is TGTGCCAGCAGCCAAGCCGGACAGGGGCCCCAAGAGACCCAGTACTTC.

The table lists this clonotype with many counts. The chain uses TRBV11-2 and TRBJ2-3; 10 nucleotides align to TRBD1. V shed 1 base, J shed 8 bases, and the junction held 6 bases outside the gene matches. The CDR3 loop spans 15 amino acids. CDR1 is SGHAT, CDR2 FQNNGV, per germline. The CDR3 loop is CASSLGGTGESTQYF. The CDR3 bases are TGTGCCAGCAGCTTAGGCGGGACAGGGGAGAGTACGCAGTATTTT.

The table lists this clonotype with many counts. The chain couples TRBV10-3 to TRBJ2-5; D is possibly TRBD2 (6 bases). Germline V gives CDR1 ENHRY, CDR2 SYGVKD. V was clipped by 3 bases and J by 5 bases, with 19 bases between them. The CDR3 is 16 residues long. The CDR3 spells CAISDRGQGGRETQYF. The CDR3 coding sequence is TGTGCCATCAGTGACAGAGGGCAGGGAGGTCGGGAGACCCAGTACTTC.

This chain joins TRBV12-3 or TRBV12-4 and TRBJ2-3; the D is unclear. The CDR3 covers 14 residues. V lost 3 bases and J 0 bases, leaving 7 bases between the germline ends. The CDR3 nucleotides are TGTGCCAGCAGTTTGGGGTATAGCACAGATACGCAGTATTTT. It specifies CASSLGYSTDTQYF.

CDR3 sequence (DNA): TGTGCCAGCCGGGGAAATAATGAAAAACTGTTTTTT. Translating it yields CASRGNNEKLFF. The V and J genes are TRBV2 and TRBJ1-4; unclear D gene. The CDR3 runs to 12 residues. Germline values: CDR1 SNHLY, CDR2 FYNNEI. Trimming pared 8 bases from V and 4 bases from J, leaving 8 bases between.

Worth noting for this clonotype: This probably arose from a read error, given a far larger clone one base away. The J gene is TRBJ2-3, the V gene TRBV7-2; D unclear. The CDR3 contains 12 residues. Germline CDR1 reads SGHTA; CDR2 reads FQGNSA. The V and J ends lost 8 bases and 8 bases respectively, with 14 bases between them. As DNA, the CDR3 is TGTGCCAGCGGCCAAGACACGGGTACGCAGTATTTT. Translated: CASGQDTGTQYF. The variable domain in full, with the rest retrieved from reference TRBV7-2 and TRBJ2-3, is GAGVSQSPSNKVTEKGKDVELRCDPISGHTALYWYRQSLGQGLEFLIYFQGNSAPDKSGLPSDRFSAERTGGSVSTLTIQRTQQEDSAVYLCASGQDTGTQYFGPGTRLTVL.

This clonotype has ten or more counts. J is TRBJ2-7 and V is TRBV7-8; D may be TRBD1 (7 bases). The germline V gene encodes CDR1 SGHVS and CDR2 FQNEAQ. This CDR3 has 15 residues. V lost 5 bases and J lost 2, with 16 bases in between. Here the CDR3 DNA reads TGTGCCAGCAGCACCCAGGGGGGAACAACCTACGAGCAGTACTTC. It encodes CASSTQGGTTYEQYF. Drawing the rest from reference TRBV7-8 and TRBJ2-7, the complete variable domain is GAGVSQSPRYKVAKRGQDVALRCDPISGHVSLFWYQQALGQGPEFLTYFQNEAQLDKSGLPSDRFFAERPEGSVSTLKIQRTQQEDSAVYLCASSTQGGTTYEQYFGPGTRLTVT.

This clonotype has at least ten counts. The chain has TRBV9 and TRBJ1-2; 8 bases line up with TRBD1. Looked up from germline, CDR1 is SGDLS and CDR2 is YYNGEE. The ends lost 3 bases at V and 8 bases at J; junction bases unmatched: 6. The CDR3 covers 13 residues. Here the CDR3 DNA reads TGTGCCAGCAGCGCAGGGGGCTCGGGGGGCTACACCTTC. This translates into CASSAGGSGGYTF. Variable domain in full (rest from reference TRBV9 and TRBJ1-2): DSGVTQTPKHLITATGQRVTLRCSPRSGDLSVYWYQQSLDQGLQFLIQYYNGEERAKGNILERFSAQQFPDLHSELNLSSLELGDSALYFCASSAGGSGGYTFGSGTRLTVV.

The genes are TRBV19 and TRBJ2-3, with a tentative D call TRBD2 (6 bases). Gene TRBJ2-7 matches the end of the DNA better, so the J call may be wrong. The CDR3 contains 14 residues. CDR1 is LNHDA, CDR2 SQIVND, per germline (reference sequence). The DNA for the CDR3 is TGTGCCAGTACCATGCGCGGGGAACCGTACGAGCAGTACTTC. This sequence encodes CASTMRGEPYEQYF.

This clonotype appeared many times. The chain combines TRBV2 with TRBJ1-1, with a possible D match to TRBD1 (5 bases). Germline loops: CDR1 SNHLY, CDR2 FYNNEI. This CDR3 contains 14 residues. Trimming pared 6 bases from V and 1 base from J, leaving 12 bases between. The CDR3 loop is CASSFETENTEAFF. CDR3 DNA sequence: TGTGCCAGCAGCTTCGAGACAGAGAACACTGAAGCTTTCTTT.

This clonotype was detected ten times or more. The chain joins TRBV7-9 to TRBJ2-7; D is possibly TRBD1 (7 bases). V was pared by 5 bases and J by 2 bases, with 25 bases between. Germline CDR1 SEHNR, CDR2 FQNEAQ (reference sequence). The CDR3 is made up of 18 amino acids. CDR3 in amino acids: CASSRGGTGSSETYEQYF. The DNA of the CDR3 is TGTGCCAGCAGCCGAGGGGGCACCGGTTCTAGCGAAACCTACGAGCAGTACTTC.

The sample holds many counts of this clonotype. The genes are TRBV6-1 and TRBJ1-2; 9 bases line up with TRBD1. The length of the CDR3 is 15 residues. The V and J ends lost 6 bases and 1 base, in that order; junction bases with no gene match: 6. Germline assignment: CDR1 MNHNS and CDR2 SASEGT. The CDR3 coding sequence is TGTGCCAGCAGAGAGGACAGGGGTTTTAACTATGGCTACACCTTC. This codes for CASREDRGFNYGYTF.